Detailed here is one T cell receptor beta chain. Additional DNA sequences in this sample encode the identical CDR3. This sample is part of a study of blood T cell repertoires in COVID-19. The V and J ends lost 3 bases and 0 bases, in that order; junction bases with no gene match: 4. Per the germline V gene, CDR1 is LNHDA and CDR2 is SQIVND (reference sequence). The CDR3 covers 16 residues. Profiling relied on immunoSEQ multiplex PCR, and the TCRdb table lists in-frame clones only, not all of them. This repertoire shows some 110,000 clones, roughly four fifths found once; its top ten account for 6.2%. The chain carries TRBV19 and TRBJ1-1; 10 nucleotides align to TRBD1. What was sequenced was peripheral blood. The source is a man of 80 years or more with COVID-19, enrolled during active disease. The CDR3 region has the DNA TGTGCCAGTAGTATCCGGACAGGGGGACTGAACACTGAAGCTTTCTTT. Protein: CASSIRTGGLNTEAFF.